This TCR beta chain was captured by sequencing in a study of chemoradiotherapy in HPV16-positive cancers. Study-wide points: Non-HPV-specific T cells did not expand in tumors during treatment, whereas candidate HPV-specific clones and E7-related motifs did. Functional assays defining HPV-specific T cells used only a couple of HPV16-positive patients. Better recurrence-free survival went with HPV-responsive T-cell expansion in HPV16-positive patients.

Assay: immunoSEQ multiplex PCR; the TCRdb copy retains only in-frame clones and omits some. The sample shows approximately 2,500 clones, 85% to 90% of them seen only once. This clone occurred a few times. The target antigen is unknown. With 5 bases clipped from V and 6 bases from J, the junction kept 3 bases outside the gene matches. The CDR3 sequence is 12 residues long. Germline V gives CDR1 MNHNY, CDR2 SVGAGI (reference sequence). The sample consisted of tumor tissue, taken from a patient who underwent chemoradiotherapy. The chain uses TRBV6-6 and TRBJ1-1, with TRBD1 matching 7 bases. The receptor was derived from a human donor with HPV-associated anogenital cancer. CDR3 protein: CASSDRAAEAFF. The CDR3 DNA reads TGTGCCAGCAGTGACAGGGCGGCTGAAGCTTTCTTT.